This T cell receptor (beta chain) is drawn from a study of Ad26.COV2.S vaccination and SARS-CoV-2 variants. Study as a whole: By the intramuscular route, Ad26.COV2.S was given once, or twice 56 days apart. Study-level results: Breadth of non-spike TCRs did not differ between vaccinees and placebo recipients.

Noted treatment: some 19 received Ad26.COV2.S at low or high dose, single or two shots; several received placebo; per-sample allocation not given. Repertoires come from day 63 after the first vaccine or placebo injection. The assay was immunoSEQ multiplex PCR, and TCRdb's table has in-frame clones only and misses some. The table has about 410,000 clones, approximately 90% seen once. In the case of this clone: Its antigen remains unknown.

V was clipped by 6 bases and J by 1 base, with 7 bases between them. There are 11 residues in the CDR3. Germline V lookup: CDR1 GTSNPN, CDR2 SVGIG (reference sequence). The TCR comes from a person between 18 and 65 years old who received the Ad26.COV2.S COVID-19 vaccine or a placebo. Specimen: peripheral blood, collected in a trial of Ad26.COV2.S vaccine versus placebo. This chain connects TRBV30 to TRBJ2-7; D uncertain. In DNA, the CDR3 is TGTGCCTGTGACGGGTCCTACGAGCAGTACTTC. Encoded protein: CACDGSYEQYF.